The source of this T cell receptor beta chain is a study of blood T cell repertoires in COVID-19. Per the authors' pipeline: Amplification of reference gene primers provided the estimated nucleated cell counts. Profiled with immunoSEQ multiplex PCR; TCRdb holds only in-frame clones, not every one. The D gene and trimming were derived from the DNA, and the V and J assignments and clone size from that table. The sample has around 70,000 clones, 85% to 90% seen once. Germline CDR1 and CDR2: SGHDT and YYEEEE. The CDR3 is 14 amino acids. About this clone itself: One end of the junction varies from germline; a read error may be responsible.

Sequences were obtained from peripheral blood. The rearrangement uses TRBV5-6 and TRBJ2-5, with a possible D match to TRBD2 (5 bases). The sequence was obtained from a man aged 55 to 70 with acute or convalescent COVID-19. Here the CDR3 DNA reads TGTGCCGGCAGCTTGAGTGCGGGTTACGAGACCCAGTACTTC. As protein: CAGSLSAGYETQYF.